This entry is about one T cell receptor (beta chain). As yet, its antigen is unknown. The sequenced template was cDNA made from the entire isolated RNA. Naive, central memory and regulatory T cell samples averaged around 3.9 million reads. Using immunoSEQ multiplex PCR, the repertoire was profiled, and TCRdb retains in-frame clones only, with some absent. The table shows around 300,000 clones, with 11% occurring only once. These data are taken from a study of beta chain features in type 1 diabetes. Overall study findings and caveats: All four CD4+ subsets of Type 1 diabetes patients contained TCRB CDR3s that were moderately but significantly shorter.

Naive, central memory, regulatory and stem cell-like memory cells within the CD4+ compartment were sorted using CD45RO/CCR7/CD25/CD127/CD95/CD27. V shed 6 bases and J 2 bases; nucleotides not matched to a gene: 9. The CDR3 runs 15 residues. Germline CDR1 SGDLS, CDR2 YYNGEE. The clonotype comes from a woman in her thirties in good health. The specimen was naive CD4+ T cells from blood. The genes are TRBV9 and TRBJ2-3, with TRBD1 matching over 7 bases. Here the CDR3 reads CASNAHRGTTDTQYF. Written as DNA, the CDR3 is TGTGCCAGCAACGCTCACAGGGGAACCACAGATACGCAGTATTTT. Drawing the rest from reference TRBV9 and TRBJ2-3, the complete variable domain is DSGVTQTPKHLITATGQRVTLRCSPRSGDLSVYWYQQSLDQGLQFLIQYYNGEERAKGNILERFSAQQFPDLHSELNLSSLELGDSALYFCASNAHRGTTDTQYFGPGTRLTVL.